This is a list of T cell receptor beta chains from one sample in a study of T cell repertoires in cytomegalovirus infection. TCRdb redid the calling of the reads with MiXCR, one entry per CDR3 protein. The sample has roughly 630,000 distinct CDR3 sequences, 20% to 30% seen once. Sequenced input: CD8+ T cells from PBMCs. These receptors all stem from a human donor in good health (CMV status not recorded). Some clones in this sample may be carry-over from other donors' samples. Each CDR3 is given with its conserved first and last residue. The D gene is left open where the match is weak. Clone size, where shown, is once, few, many, or a class for clones that have expanded.

d_gene	v_gene	abundance	j_gene	CDR3nt	CDR3aa
-	TRBV3-1	-	TRBJ2-3	TGTGCCAGCAGCCGGGGGACCCTAGAGCCGTTCACAGATACGCAGTATTTT	CASSRGTLEPFTDTQYF
-	TRBV28	-	TRBJ2-2	TGTGCCAGCAGTTTATGTCGGCAGTTGAACACCGGGGAGCTGTTTTTT	CASSLCRQLNTGELFF
-	TRBV19	many	TRBJ2-4	TGTGCCAGCTCCCCCTGGGTCGCTGGGGATCAAAACATTCAGTACTTC	CASSPWVAGDQNIQYF
-	TRBV6-6	-	TRBJ1-4	TGTGCCAGCAGTTACCAGAATCTAAGGACTACTAATGAAAAACTGTTTTTT	CASSYQNLRTTNEKLFF
-	TRBV6-6	-	TRBJ1-5	TGTGCCAGCAGTTACCCAGGGGATCAGCCCCAGCATTTT	CASSYPGDQPQHF
-	TRBV6-2/TRBV6-3	-	TRBJ2-5	TGTGCCAGTGTGACAACCGGCGCCCAAGAGACCCAGTACTTC	CASVTTGAQETQYF
-	TRBV7-9	many	TRBJ2-5	TGTGCCAGCAGCTTAACCCACAGACCACTCGGGGAGACCCAGTACTTC	CASSLTHRPLGETQYF
-	TRBV4-3	-	TRBJ2-5	TGCGCCAGCAGCCAAGTGCTTGGCGCCGGGGAGACCCAGTACTTC	CASSQVLGAGETQYF
TRBD1	TRBV19	-	TRBJ2-7	TGTGCCAGTAGGGCCTCGGACAGGTACTACGAGCAGTACTTC	CASRASDRYYEQYF
-	TRBV10-3	few	TRBJ2-2	TGTGCCATCAGTGCTGCATCCGGGGAGCTGTTTTTT	CAISAASGELFF
TRBD2	TRBV12-3/TRBV12-4	many	TRBJ2-2	TGTGCCAGCAGTCGCGGACTAGCGGGGGTTAGCGGGGAGCTGTTTTTT	CASSRGLAGVSGELFF